Given below is one TCR beta chain in context. This entry comes from a study of T cells expressing NK-cell markers. As for the study in general: Sorted CD3+CD56+NKG2C+, CD3+CD56+NKG2C- and CD3+CD56-NKG2C+ T cells supplied TCR beta repertoires.

Reprocessing the 5' RACE reads, TCRdb reports a single entry for every CDR3 protein and omits DNA. The sample totals a few hundred thousand distinct CDR3 sequences. The CDR3 extends over 15 amino acids. Germline V CDR1 and CDR2: MNHNS, SASEGT. The V gene is TRBV6-1, the J gene TRBJ2-1; TCRdb's D gene call, TRBD2, goes unchecked for lack of DNA. The sample taken for sequencing was blood T cells: a sorted CD56 or NKG2C T cell subset, CD4+ or CD8+ T cells, or bulk PBMC T cells (not recorded which). This sequence originates from a man aged 18-70 years in good health. The CDR3 here is CASRGTSGLYNEQFF.